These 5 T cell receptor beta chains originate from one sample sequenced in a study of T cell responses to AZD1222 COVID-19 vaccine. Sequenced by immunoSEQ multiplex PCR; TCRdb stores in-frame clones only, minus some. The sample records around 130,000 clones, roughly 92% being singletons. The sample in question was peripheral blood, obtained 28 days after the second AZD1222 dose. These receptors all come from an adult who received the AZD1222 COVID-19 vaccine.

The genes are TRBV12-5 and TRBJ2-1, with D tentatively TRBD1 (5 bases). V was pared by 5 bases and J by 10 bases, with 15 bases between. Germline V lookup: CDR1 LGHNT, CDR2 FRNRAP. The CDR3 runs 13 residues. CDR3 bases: TGTGCTAGTGGTCCCGGCAGGGAACGGGAGCAGTTCTTC. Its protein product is CASGPGREREQFF.

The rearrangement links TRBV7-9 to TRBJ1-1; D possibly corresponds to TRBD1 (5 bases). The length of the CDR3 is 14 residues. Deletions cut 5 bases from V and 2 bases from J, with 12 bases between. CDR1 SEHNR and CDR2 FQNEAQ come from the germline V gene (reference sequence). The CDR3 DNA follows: TGTGCCAGCAGCCCCTCGGGGACCAACACTGAAGCTTTCTTT. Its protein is CASSPSGTNTEAFF.

In nucleotides, the CDR3 is TGTGCCAGCAGCTACCTAGGGGGCTCCTACAATGAGCAGTTCTTC. This codes for CASSYLGGSYNEQFF. V gene TRBV7-2 combines with J gene TRBJ2-1; maybe TRBD1 (6 bases). The CDR3 contains 15 residues. Deletions cut 4 bases from V and 0 bases from J, with 10 bases between. CDR1 is SGHTA and CDR2 is FQGNSA in the germline V gene. The full variable domain, in which reference TRBV7-2 and TRBJ2-1 provide the parts outside the CDR3, is GAGVSQSPSNKVTEKGKDVELRCDPISGHTALYWYRQSLGQGLEFLIYFQGNSAPDKSGLPSDRFSAERTGGSVSTLTIQRTQQEDSAVYLCASSYLGGSYNEQFFGPGTRLTVL.

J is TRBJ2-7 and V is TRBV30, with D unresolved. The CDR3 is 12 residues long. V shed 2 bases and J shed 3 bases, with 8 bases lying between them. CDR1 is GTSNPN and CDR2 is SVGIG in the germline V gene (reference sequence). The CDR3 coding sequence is TGTGCCTGGAGTTCGTTGAGCTACGAGCAGTACTTC. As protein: CAWSSLSYEQYF.

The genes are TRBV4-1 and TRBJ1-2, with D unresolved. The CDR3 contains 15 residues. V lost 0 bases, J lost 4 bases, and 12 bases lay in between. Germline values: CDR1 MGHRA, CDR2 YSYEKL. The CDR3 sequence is CASSQEYGDSYGYTF. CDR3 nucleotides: TGCGCCAGCAGCCAAGAATACGGGGATTCCTATGGCTACACCTTC.